This TCR beta chain appears in the sequencing data of a study of T cells after yellow fever vaccination. Germline CDR1 is LGHNT and CDR2 is FRNRAP. The length of the CDR3 is 14 residues. TCR cDNA was made by 5'RACE template switching, adding a universal primer site and UMIs. Using its own MiXCR run on the 5' RACE reads, TCRdb lists one record per CDR3 protein. The sample shows about 350,000 distinct CDR3 sequences, roughly 4% of them seen only once. Notes on this clonotype: At one boundary the junction diverges from the germline segment, which might be a read error.

The sequencing used PBMCs, collected 5 days after the yellow fever booster vaccination. The clonotype comes from a man aged 18 to 35 who received the YFV17D yellow fever vaccine. This chain links TRBV12-5 with TRBJ2-1; the D is unclear. CDR3 sequence: CASGSGSSYNEQFF. CDR3 nucleotide sequence: TGCGCTAGTGGTTCGGGTAGCTCCTACAATGAGCAGTTCTTC.